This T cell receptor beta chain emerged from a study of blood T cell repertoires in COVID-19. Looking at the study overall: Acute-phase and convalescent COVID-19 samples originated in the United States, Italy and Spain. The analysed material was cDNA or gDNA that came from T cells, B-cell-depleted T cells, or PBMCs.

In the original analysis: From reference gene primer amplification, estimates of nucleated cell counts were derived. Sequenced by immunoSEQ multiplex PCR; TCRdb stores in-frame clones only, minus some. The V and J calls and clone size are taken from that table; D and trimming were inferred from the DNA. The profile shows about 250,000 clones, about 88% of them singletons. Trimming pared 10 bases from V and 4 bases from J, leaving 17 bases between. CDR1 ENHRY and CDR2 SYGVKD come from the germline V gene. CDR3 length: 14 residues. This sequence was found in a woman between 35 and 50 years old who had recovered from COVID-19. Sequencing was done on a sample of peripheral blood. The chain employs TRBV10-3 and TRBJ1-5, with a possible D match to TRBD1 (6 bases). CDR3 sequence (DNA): TGTGCCACCGGTCCAACAGGGCCGAATCAGCCCCAGCATTTT. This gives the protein CATGPTGPNQPQHF.